The next 13 T cell receptor beta chains were all read from a single sample in a study of T-cell reconstitution after alpha-beta-depleted transplantation in children. Researchers prepared the TCRbeta library using unique molecular identifiers, the study reports. TCRdb independently ran MiXCR on the PCR reads; one entry per CDR3 protein. The data contain approximately 150,000 distinct CDR3 sequences, around 8.8% of them singletons. This specimen consisted of PBMCs, mostly from graft donor cells, obtained 180 days after TCRalphabeta/CD19-depleted stem cell transplant. The receptors were gathered from a female patient younger than 10 who had a stem cell transplant for congenital amegakaryocytic thrombocytopenia, so the T cells may come from the graft donor.

This clonotype was seen repeatedly, ten times or more. This rearrangement joins TRBV19 to TRBJ2-1; 7 bases are shared with TRBD1. This CDR3 region has 15 residues. Trimming cost V 6 bases and J 6 bases; bases outside gene matches: 11. Germline CDR1 reads LNHDA; CDR2 reads SQIVND (reference sequence). The CDR3 is CASSKTGSRSNEQFF. The CDR3 region has the DNA TGTGCCAGTAGCAAGACAGGGAGTCGTAGCAATGAGCAGTTCTTC.

This clonotype counts as medium-sized. The rearrangement joins TRBV6-1 to TRBJ1-3; D is uncertain. This CDR3 region has 19 residues. Trimming left V 2 bases short and J 2 bases short, with 22 bases between. From germline, CDR1 is MNHNS and CDR2 SASEGT. The CDR3 DNA sequence: TGTGCCAGCAGTGAAAGGCCCCTGGATAGGGCAGTTACTGGAAACACCATATATTTT. Translated, it gives CASSERPLDRAVTGNTIYF.

This clonotype showed up many times. The chain combines TRBV24-1 with TRBJ2-3; unclear D gene. Deletions cut 0 bases from V and 0 bases from J, with 18 bases between. CDR3 size: 19 residues. Germline V gives CDR1 KGHDR, CDR2 SFDVKD. The CDR3 region is CATSDLLGKGPGSTDTQYF. For the CDR3, the DNA is TGTGCCACCAGTGATTTGCTCGGAAAGGGCCCCGGCAGCACAGATACGCAGTATTTT.

This clonotype was counted at least ten times. The V and J genes are TRBV5-4 and TRBJ2-1, with no clear D. CDR3 size: 15 residues. Germline values: CDR1 SGHNT, CDR2 YYREEE (reference sequence). Trimming removed 3 bases from V and 0 bases from J, with 10 bases in between. In DNA, the CDR3 is TGTGCCAGCAGCTCGGCGAGTAGCTCCTACAATGAGCAGTTCTTC. Amino acids: CASSSASSSYNEQFF.

In its sample, this clonotype was seen many times. The rearrangement links TRBV7-9 to TRBJ2-3; the match to TRBD2 covers 9 bases. V was pared by 8 bases and J by 4 bases, with 7 bases of the junction left unmatched. The germline V gene encodes CDR1 SEHNR and CDR2 FQNEAQ (reference sequence). This CDR3 spans 14 amino acids. The CDR3 sequence is CASVSGTSSDTQYF. The DNA for the CDR3 is TGTGCCAGCGTAAGCGGGACTAGCTCAGATACGCAGTATTTT.

This clonotype occurred many times. V is TRBV30 and J is TRBJ2-3, with TRBD1 identical over 9 bases. Germline values: CDR1 GTSNPN, CDR2 SVGIG (reference sequence). After removal of 2 bases from V and 2 bases from J, the junction contained 2 bases not matched to a gene. This CDR3 has 14 residues. The CDR3 spells CAWSRDRATDTQYF. The CDR3 nucleotides are TGTGCCTGGAGTAGGGACAGGGCCACAGATACGCAGTATTTT.

Comment on this clonotype: A read error may be the cause here, since a much bigger clone is one base away. V usage is TRBV6-2 or TRBV6-3 and J usage is TRBJ1-1; no reliable D call. Trimming took 5 bases from V and 1 from J, leaving 2 bases between them. Germline loops: CDR1 MNHEY, CDR2 SVGEGT. The CDR3 runs to 11 residues. CDR3 bases: TGTGCCAGCAGTAAGAACACTGAAGCTTTCTTT. Protein: CASSKNTEAFF.

The table lists this clonotype with many counts. V and J are TRBV5-4 and TRBJ2-5; D is perhaps TRBD1 (5 bases). Trimming removed 4 bases at V and 8 bases at J, with 15 bases between. The CDR3 length is 13 residues. The V gene's germline CDR1 is SGHNT and CDR2 YYREEE (reference sequence). In DNA, the CDR3 is TGTGCCAGCAGCCGGACATCGGTGCCCACCCAGTACTTC. Translating it yields CASSRTSVPTQYF. Combining the CDR3 with reference TRBV5-4 and TRBJ2-5 gives the whole variable domain ETGVTQSPTHLIKTRGQQVTLRCSSQSGHNTVSWYQQALGQGPQFIFQYYREEENGRGNFPPRFSGLQFPNYSSELNVNALELDDSALYLCASSRTSVPTQYFGPGTRLLVL.

In the case of this clonotype: A much larger clonotype is one base distant, so this may be a read error. The chain is built from TRBV20-1 and TRBJ1-4, with a weak D call TRBD1 (5 bases). Germline V gives CDR1 DFQATT, CDR2 SNEGSKA (reference sequence). The CDR3 runs 14 residues. The CDR3: CSARGGAGIEILFF. The DNA of the CDR3 is TGCAGTGCTAGAGGTGGGGCAGGCATCGAAATACTGTTTTTT.

This clonotype has ten or more counts. This chain connects TRBV28 to TRBJ1-1; the D gene is possibly TRBD1 (5 bases). V shed 7 bases and J shed 1 base, with 16 bases lying between them. CDR1 is MDHEN, CDR2 SYDVKM, per germline. The CDR3 is 15 amino acids. CDR3 protein: CASISRGVRNTEAFF. In DNA form, the CDR3 reads TGTGCCAGCATCTCAAGGGGAGTTCGGAACACTGAAGCTTTCTTT.

This clonotype was seen repeatedly, ten times or more. The gene calls are TRBV5-1 and TRBJ2-3; possible D gene TRBD2, 6 bases. This CDR3 contains 16 residues. Germline V lookup: CDR1 SGHRS, CDR2 YFSETQ. V gave up 4 bases and J gave up 1 base, with 16 bases separating them. CDR3 sequence reads: CASSPSGGIGTDTQYF. Written as DNA, the CDR3 is TGCGCCAGCAGCCCGTCTGGGGGGATTGGCACAGATACGCAGTATTTT.

This clonotype showed up many times. The V and J genes are TRBV6-2 or TRBV6-3 and TRBJ2-1; 7 bases match TRBD2. This CDR3 spans 17 amino acids. J was trimmed by 0 bases and V by 4 bases; bases with no gene match: 9. The germline V gene encodes CDR1 MNHEY and CDR2 SVGEGT. CDR3 amino acids: CASSSRRLALSYNEQFF. The CDR3 DNA sequence: TGTGCCAGCAGTTCCCGTCGACTAGCCCTCTCCTACAATGAGCAGTTCTTC.

There are a few counts of this clonotype. The rearrangement joins TRBV20-1 to TRBJ1-1; D perhaps matches TRBD1 (5 bases). This CDR3 is built from 19 residues. The germline V gene has CDR1 DFQATT and CDR2 SNEGSKA (reference sequence). Trimming removed 3 bases at V and 3 bases at J, with 29 bases between. CDR3 in amino acids: CSASRTGGGVRFSDTEAFF. The CDR3 DNA is TGCAGTGCTAGTAGAACGGGGGGTGGTGTGCGGTTCTCGGACACTGAAGCTTTCTTT.